Listed here are 22 T cell receptor beta chains from one sample, sequenced in a study of blood T cell repertoires in COVID-19. Clones were read by immunoSEQ multiplex PCR, and TCRdb kept only the in-frame ones, dropping some. The sample holds more than 85,000 clones, about 85% seen once. The sequencing input was peripheral blood. These receptors came from a human donor in a cohort sampled during active COVID-19.

V gene TRBV27 combines with J gene TRBJ2-7; 16 positions agree with TRBD2. The CDR3 is 19 amino acids. V lost 3 bases and J lost 2; bases outside the gene matches: 10. Germline values: CDR1 MNHEY, CDR2 SMNVEV (reference sequence). Written as DNA, the CDR3 is TGTGCCAGCAGTTTTCAGTTCCCGGGACTAGCGGGAGGGCCCTACGAGCAGTACTTC. Translated, it gives CASSFQFPGLAGGPYEQYF.

The V and J genes are TRBV12-2 and TRBJ2-1; no DNA check was done on the table's D call, TRBD2. TRBV12-2 is deemed a pseudogene. There are 15 residues in the CDR3. CDR3 sequence (DNA): TGTGCAAGTCGCTTAGTGAGTCGGAGTAACAATGAGCAGTTCTTC. Translating gives CASRLVSRSNNEQFF.

The chain carries TRBV30 and TRBJ2-1; no definite D call. V shed 0 bases and J shed 0 bases, with 9 bases lying between them. Germline V lookup: CDR1 GTSNPN, CDR2 SVGIG (reference sequence). The CDR3 consists of 15 residues. The CDR3 sequence: CAWSVLPVSYNEQFF. In DNA form, the CDR3 reads TGTGCCTGGAGTGTACTTCCGGTCTCCTACAATGAGCAGTTCTTC.

The chain recombines TRBV5-4 with TRBJ2-7; TRBD2 agrees at 7 bases. Germline V lookup: CDR1 SGHNT, CDR2 YYREEE (reference sequence). With 3 bases clipped from V and 3 bases from J, the junction kept 12 bases outside the gene matches. CDR3 length equals 16 residues. CDR3 DNA sequence: TGTGCCAGCAGCTCCGCGGGGGTAGCCTATATCTACGAGCAGTACTTC. Its translation is CASSSAGVAYIYEQYF.

This clone was seen just once. V usage is TRBV29-1 and J usage is TRBJ2-7, with D maybe TRBD1 (6 bases). Trimming shortened V by 6 bases and J by 0 bases, and 18 bases separated the two germline ends. The germline V gene encodes CDR1 SQVTM and CDR2 ANQGSEA. The CDR3 has 15 amino acids. DNA for the CDR3: TGCAGCGTGGGGGCCGCGGGCCTTATCTCCTACGAGCAGTACTTC. Translating it yields CSVGAAGLISYEQYF.

Comments on this clone: In the same sample, other DNA sequences code for this CDR3. The chain is built from TRBV6-2 or TRBV6-3 and TRBJ1-4, with no clear D. Trimming removed 6 bases at V and 8 bases at J, with 10 bases between. Germline CDR1 is MNHEY and CDR2 is SVGEGT. The CDR3 has 12 amino acids. The CDR3 DNA reads TGTGCCAGCAGCCCTAGAGGGGAAAAACTGTTTTTT. Its translation is CASSPRGEKLFF.

V usage is TRBV5-1 and J usage is TRBJ1-2; 7 bases line up with TRBD1. V lost 4 bases to trimming and J lost 6 bases; unmatched junction nucleotides: 12. Germline-derived CDR1 and CDR2 are SGHRS and YFSETQ. CDR3 length equals 15 residues. CDR3 coding DNA: TGCGCCAGCAGCCGAACGACAGGGTTCAGAGATGGCTACACCTTC. Protein: CASSRTTGFRDGYTF. Full variable domain (remainder filled in from reference TRBV5-1 and TRBJ1-2): KAGVTQTPRYLIKTRGQQVTLSCSPISGHRSVSWYQQTPGQGLQFLFEYFSETQRNKGNFPGRFSGRQFSNSRSEMNVSTLELGDSALYLCASSRTTGFRDGYTFGSGTRLTVV.

The rearrangement uses TRBV9 and TRBJ2-6; D uncertain. Germline CDR1 SGDLS, CDR2 YYNGEE. V was trimmed by 4 bases and J by 4 bases, leaving 9 bases between them. The CDR3 is made up of 14 amino acids. The CDR3 DNA reads TGTGCCAGCAGCCCCGGTCCCGGGGCCAACGTCCTGACTTTC. This gives the protein CASSPGPGANVLTF. Variable domain in full (rest from reference TRBV9 and TRBJ2-6): DSGVTQTPKHLITATGQRVTLRCSPRSGDLSVYWYQQSLDQGLQFLIQYYNGEERAKGNILERFSAQQFPDLHSELNLSSLELGDSALYFCASSPGPGANVLTFGAGSRLTVL.

V usage is TRBV19 and J usage is TRBJ2-3, with 10 bases aligning to TRBD2. Germline assignment: CDR1 LNHDA and CDR2 SQIVND (reference sequence). The CDR3 has 19 amino acids. Losses at the gene ends were 3 bases for V and 0 bases for J; bases not matched to a gene: 12. The DNA of the CDR3 is TGTGCCAGTAGTATGGACGGGACTAGCGTCTTTCCTAGCACAGATACGCAGTATTTT. This gives the protein CASSMDGTSVFPSTDTQYF.

The V call is TRBV3-1 (or the pseudogene TRBV3-2), the J call TRBJ2-1; 9 bases are shared with TRBD1. Germline V gene sequence: CDR1 LGHDT, CDR2 YNNKEL (reference sequence). The length of the CDR3 is 20 residues. V trimming: 4 bases; J trimming: 7 bases; junction bases outside the gene matches: 23. CDR3 protein: CASSRGPGQGRGGPTNEQFF. In nucleotides, the CDR3 is TGTGCCAGCAGCCGAGGTCCGGGACAGGGCCGCGGAGGGCCCACTAATGAGCAGTTCTTC.

V is TRBV14 and J is TRBJ2-3; unclear D gene. V gave up 0 bases and J gave up 1 base, with 5 bases separating them. Germline V gene data show CDR1 as SGHDN and CDR2 as FVKESK. The CDR3 runs 14 residues. The CDR3 sequence is CASSQDPGTDTQYF. As DNA, the CDR3 is TGTGCCAGCAGCCAAGATCCTGGCACAGATACGCAGTATTTT.

The chain joins TRBV7-9 to TRBJ1-6; the D is unclear. Trimming took 5 bases from V and 3 from J, leaving 14 bases between them. Germline CDR1 SEHNR, CDR2 FQNEAQ (reference sequence). The length of the CDR3 is 16 residues. The CDR3 coding sequence is TGTGCCAGCAGCCTCCACAGAGAATTCTATAATTCACCCCTCCACTTT. It yields the protein CASSLHREFYNSPLHF.

This chain joins TRBV29-1 and TRBJ2-3; D possibly corresponds to TRBD1 (5 bases). The V end was cut by 3 bases, the J end by 8 bases, with 12 bases between. Germline V gene sequence: CDR1 SQVTM, CDR2 ANQGSEA. This CDR3 region has 12 residues. In nucleotides, the CDR3 is TGCAGCGTTGAGCACGCTCAGGGTACGCAGTATTTT. This gives the protein CSVEHAQGTQYF.

V usage is TRBV3-1 (or the pseudogene TRBV3-2) and J usage is TRBJ2-7; possibly TRBD2 for D (7 bases). Trimming stripped 1 base from V and 3 bases from J, with 19 bases between. The length of the CDR3 is 17 residues. Germline V gene sequence: CDR1 LGHDT, CDR2 YNNKEL (reference sequence). CDR3 sequence (DNA): TGTGCCAGCAGCCAAGTAGCTTCAAGGGGGGGCAACTACGAGCAGTACTTC. Translated: CASSQVASRGGNYEQYF.

The chain combines TRBV27 with TRBJ2-2; 8 nucleotides align to TRBD1. Germline CDR1 reads MNHEY; CDR2 reads SMNVEV (reference sequence). Unmatched junction bases numbered 8, after V lost 4 bases and J lost 7 bases. This CDR3 has 15 residues. CDR3 protein: CASSSLWTGHGELFF. CDR3 in DNA: TGTGCCAGCAGTTCCCTTTGGACAGGGCACGGGGAGCTGTTTTTT.

The V call is TRBV5-1, the J call TRBJ2-1, with 14 bases fitting TRBD2. This CDR3 has 17 residues. The germline V gene encodes CDR1 SGHRS and CDR2 YFSETQ. V lost 4 bases to trimming and J lost 4 bases; unmatched junction nucleotides: 7. The CDR3 DNA reads TGCGCCAGCAGCCGACTAGCGGGAGGGCGGGGATACAATGAGCAGTTCTTC. Its protein is CASSRLAGGRGYNEQFF.

The chain has TRBV30 and TRBJ2-2; D perhaps matches TRBD2 (6 bases). The V end was cut by 2 bases, the J end by 5 bases, with 15 bases between. Germline V lookup: CDR1 GTSNPN, CDR2 SVGIG (reference sequence). CDR3 length equals 15 residues. CDR3 in amino acids: CAWSMWEAPTGELFF. CDR3 bases: TGTGCCTGGAGTATGTGGGAGGCACCTACCGGGGAGCTGTTTTTT.

This chain uses TRBV6-1 with TRBJ2-3, with D uncertain. This CDR3 contains 17 residues. Germline V CDR1 and CDR2: MNHNS, SASEGT. V lost 0 bases to trimming and J lost 4 bases, with 17 bases between them. CDR3 bases: TGTGCCAGCAGTGAAGCGCCCTCTTTGTGGTCGGCAGATACGCAGTATTTT. Translating it yields CASSEAPSLWSADTQYF.

The V and J genes are TRBV7-9 and TRBJ2-3; 7 nucleotides align to TRBD1. CDR3 size: 17 residues. The V gene's germline CDR1 is SEHNR and CDR2 FQNEAQ (reference sequence). Unmatched junction bases numbered 10, after V lost 3 bases and J lost 1 base. CDR3 DNA sequence: TGTGCCAGCAGCTTTGGTAGAGGGGGCGGGCGCACAGATACGCAGTATTTT. Translated: CASSFGRGGGRTDTQYF.

V and J are TRBV4-3 and TRBJ1-5, with 7 bases that match TRBD1. The CDR3 is made up of 17 amino acids. Germline V CDR1 and CDR2: LGHNA, YSLEER. The J segment lost 3 bases and the V segment lost 0 bases, leaving 8 bases of the junction unmatched. In nucleotides, the CDR3 is TGCGCCAGCAGCCAAGACCCCCCAGGGGGAATCAATCAGCCCCAGCATTTT. Translated: CASSQDPPGGINQPQHF.

This chain joins TRBV29-1 and TRBJ2-1; 12 bases map to TRBD1. Trimming took 7 bases from V and 9 from J; bases not matched to a gene: 7. CDR1 is SQVTM and CDR2 is ANQGSEA in the germline V gene. This CDR3 has 13 amino acids. DNA for the CDR3: TGCAGCGCTCCGGGACAGGGGGCAGCTGAGCAGTTCTTC. Its protein product is CSAPGQGAAEQFF.

The chain is built from TRBV9 and TRBJ2-2; perhaps TRBD1 as D (5 bases). In germline, CDR1 is SGDLS, CDR2 YYNGEE. This CDR3 spans 16 amino acids. Between the trimmed V and J ends, which lost 0 bases and 0 bases, there was a span of 9 bases. The CDR3 sequence: CASSVADRANTGELFF. DNA for the CDR3: TGTGCCAGCAGCGTAGCTGACAGAGCGAACACCGGGGAGCTGTTTTTT.